One and the same sample provided the 20 T cell receptor beta chains below, sequenced in a study of blood T cell repertoires in COVID-19. Sequenced by immunoSEQ multiplex PCR; TCRdb stores in-frame clones only, minus some. The profile shows a few hundred thousand clones, around 79% of them singletons. The sample comprised peripheral blood. All receptors come from a woman aged 80 or over with acute or convalescent COVID-19.

This clone appeared many times. The chain combines TRBV3-1 (or the pseudogene TRBV3-2) with TRBJ1-4; D possibly corresponds to TRBD1 (6 bases). Looked up from germline, CDR1 is LGHDT and CDR2 is YNNKEL (reference sequence). The CDR3 covers 15 residues. The V end was cut by 0 bases, the J end by 5 bases, with 10 bases between. In DNA form, the CDR3 reads TGTGCCAGCAGCCAAGAGGACAGACGAAATGAAAAACTGTTTTTT. Its protein product is CASSQEDRRNEKLFF.

This clone was seen a few times. The chain has TRBV15 and TRBJ1-2; TRBD1 might be the D (6 bases). The CDR3 has 16 residues. The V gene lost 1 base and the J gene lost 0 bases, with 12 bases spanning the gap. The germline V gene has CDR1 LNHNV and CDR2 YYDKDF (reference sequence). CDR3 amino acids: CATSRGGGHTNYGYTF. The CDR3 DNA is TGTGCCACCAGCAGAGGTGGGGGCCATACTAACTATGGCTACACCTTC.

The gene calls are TRBV4-2 and TRBJ2-5, with 11 bases that match TRBD2. The CDR3 is made up of 16 amino acids. V was clipped by 0 bases and J by 1 base; unmatched bases: 1. Germline V lookup: CDR1 LGHNA, CDR2 YNFKEQ. DNA of the CDR3: TGTGCCAGCAGCCAAGATGGGACTAGCGGCCAAGAGACCCAGTACTTC. Its protein product is CASSQDGTSGQETQYF.

The chain combines TRBV19 with TRBJ1-2, with 8 positions matching TRBD1. Germline CDR1 is LNHDA and CDR2 is SQIVND (reference sequence). The CDR3 sequence is 15 residues long. The J segment lost 4 bases and the V segment lost 5 bases, leaving 9 bases of the junction unmatched. In DNA form, the CDR3 reads TGTGCCAGTAGTTCATTTTCCGGGACAGGCTATGGCTACACCTTC. Translated: CASSSFSGTGYGYTF.

The chain recombines TRBV18 with TRBJ2-2, with 7 bases aligning to TRBD1. V trimming: 3 bases; J trimming: 5 bases; junction bases outside the gene matches: 9. CDR1 and CDR2 (germline): KGHSH, LQKENI. This CDR3 has 16 residues. DNA for the CDR3: TGTGCCAGCTCACCCACCTCCGACAGGGCTACCGGGGAGCTGTTTTTT. It is translated as CASSPTSDRATGELFF.

V gene TRBV12-3 or TRBV12-4 combines with J gene TRBJ2-7, with a possible D match to TRBD2 (6 bases). This CDR3 spans 13 amino acids. V lost 6 bases, J lost 1 base, and 10 bases lay in between. The chain's CDR3 is CASSHSGSYEQYF. CDR3 in DNA: TGTGCCAGCAGCCATAGCGGTTCCTACGAGCAGTACTTC.

V usage is TRBV3-1 (or the pseudogene TRBV3-2) and J usage is TRBJ2-7; D not resolved. The germline V and J ends were trimmed by 2 bases and 6 bases, with 2 bases remaining between them. The CDR3 consists of 10 residues. CDR1 is LGHDT, CDR2 YNNKEL, per germline (reference sequence). The CDR3 DNA is TGTGCCAGCAGCCAACGCGAGCAGTACTTC. This gives the protein CASSQREQYF.

V gene TRBV6-5 combines with J gene TRBJ1-3, with D maybe TRBD1 (5 bases). The CDR3 sequence is 15 residues long. Trimming took off 6 bases at V and 0 bases at J, with 12 bases between the two ends. The germline V gene has CDR1 MNHEY and CDR2 SVGAGI. In DNA form, the CDR3 reads TGTGCCAGCAGCTTCGGGCAGGGCTCTGGAAACACCATATATTTT. This gives the protein CASSFGQGSGNTIYF.

The CDR3 sequence is CASSRPGGANTEAFF. In DNA, the CDR3 is TGTGCCAGCAGCCGTCCAGGGGGCGCGAACACTGAAGCTTTCTTT. The chain has TRBV7-9 and TRBJ1-1, with TRBD1 identical over 8 bases. J lost 1 base, V lost 5 bases, and 6 bases had no gene match. Germline loops: CDR1 SEHNR, CDR2 FQNEAQ (reference sequence). This CDR3 has 15 amino acids.

The chain joins TRBV19 to TRBJ1-1, with unresolved D. This CDR3 contains 13 residues. Germline V gene data show CDR1 as LNHDA and CDR2 as SQIVND (reference sequence). Deletions cut 7 bases from V and 5 bases from J, with 14 bases between. The CDR3 here is CASMRAWETEAFF. CDR3 nucleotide sequence: TGTGCCAGTATGAGGGCCTGGGAGACTGAAGCTTTCTTT.

The chain recombines TRBV5-1 with TRBJ2-1; 7 bases are shared with TRBD2. The CDR3 sequence is 15 residues long. CDR1 SGHRS and CDR2 YFSETQ come from the germline V gene. J lost 4 bases, V lost 3 bases, and 7 bases had no gene match. This chain's CDR3 is CASSWASSGYNEQFF. The CDR3 bases are TGCGCCAGCAGCTGGGCGTCTAGCGGATACAATGAGCAGTTCTTC.

The sample holds many counts of this clone. The rearrangement links TRBV5-1 to TRBJ2-1; D perhaps matches TRBD2 (5 bases). With 4 bases removed from V and 6 bases from J, the gap between germline ends came to 14 bases. This CDR3 contains 14 residues. Germline CDR1 reads SGHRS; CDR2 reads YFSETQ. CDR3 DNA sequence: TGCGCCAGCAGCGGCTCACTAGGAGTCAATGAGCAGTTCTTC. Translation gives CASSGSLGVNEQFF. The whole variable domain, remainder taken from reference TRBV5-1 and TRBJ2-1, is KAGVTQTPRYLIKTRGQQVTLSCSPISGHRSVSWYQQTPGQGLQFLFEYFSETQRNKGNFPGRFSGRQFSNSRSEMNVSTLELGDSALYLCASSGSLGVNEQFFGPGTRLTVL.

The chain joins TRBV7-9 to TRBJ2-5; the match to TRBD2 covers 7 bases. Trimming at V came to 5 bases and at J to 2 bases, leaving 8 bases not matched to a gene. The CDR3 loop spans 15 amino acids. Germline-derived CDR1 and CDR2 are SEHNR and FQNEAQ (reference sequence). The CDR3 spells CASSLTGGGQETQYF. CDR3 DNA sequence: TGTGCCAGCAGCCTCACTGGGGGGGGTCAAGAGACCCAGTACTTC.

The CDR3 DNA follows: TGCGCCAGCAGCATGGGGACATTCTACGAGCAGTACTTC. This sequence encodes CASSMGTFYEQYF. The chain employs TRBV5-1 and TRBJ2-7; D is possibly TRBD1 (6 bases). Germline lookup yields CDR1 SGHRS and CDR2 YFSETQ. The CDR3 is 13 residues long. Trimming removed 4 bases at V and 3 bases at J, with 11 bases between.

The chain links TRBV19 to TRBJ2-2; 7 bases align to TRBD1. V lost 5 bases to trimming and J lost 6 bases; unmatched junction nucleotides: 6. Germline V gives CDR1 LNHDA, CDR2 SQIVND (reference sequence). The CDR3 runs 14 residues. The CDR3 here is CASSVGQVPGELFF. DNA of the CDR3: TGTGCCAGTAGTGTCGGACAGGTCCCCGGGGAGCTGTTTTTT.

This clone was found once. The V and J genes are TRBV6-1 and TRBJ1-4, with 10 positions matching TRBD1. CDR1 is MNHNS and CDR2 is SASEGT in the germline V gene. J gave up 5 bases and V 1 base, and 1 base lay outside the gene matches. This CDR3 region has 15 residues. Here the CDR3 DNA reads TGTGCCAGCAGTGAAGGGACAGGGGGAAATGAAAAACTGTTTTTT. Translating it yields CASSEGTGGNEKLFF.

The chain links TRBV3-1 (or the pseudogene TRBV3-2) to TRBJ1-3, with 8 bases aligning to TRBD1. Germline V lookup: CDR1 LGHDT, CDR2 YNNKEL (reference sequence). Losses at the gene ends were 4 bases for V and 0 bases for J; bases not matched to a gene: 5. CDR3 length: 16 amino acids. CDR3 sequence: CASSLGTGNSGNTIYF. In DNA, the CDR3 is TGTGCCAGCAGCCTGGGGACAGGCAACTCTGGAAACACCATATATTTT.

The chain is built from TRBV19 and TRBJ2-2; 10 bases match TRBD1. J was trimmed by 1 base and V by 4 bases; bases with no gene match: 6. CDR3 size: 17 residues. Per germline, CDR1 LNHDA and CDR2 SQIVND (reference sequence). This chain's CDR3 is CASSKRRTGGNTGELFF. CDR3 DNA: TGTGCCAGTAGTAAGAGGAGGACAGGGGGGAACACCGGGGAGCTGTTTTTT. The complete variable domain, with remaining parts taken from reference TRBV19 and TRBJ2-2, reads DGGITQSPKYLFRKEGQNVTLSCEQNLNHDAMYWYRQDPGQGLRLIYYSQIVNDFQKGDIAEGYSVSREKKESFPLTVTSAQKNPTAFYLCASSKRRTGGNTGELFFGEGSRLTVL.

The chain uses TRBV10-3 and TRBJ2-7, with no clear D. The CDR3 extends over 13 amino acids. The ends were cut back, 7 bases at V and 6 bases at J, with 16 bases in the middle. The V gene's germline CDR1 is ENHRY and CDR2 SYGVKD. The CDR3 region has the DNA TGTGCCATCAACCCACACCCCGTTCTCGAGCAGTACTTC. Its protein product is CAINPHPVLEQYF.

This clone came up once. The V call is TRBV7-9, the J call TRBJ2-3, with a weak D call TRBD2 (6 bases). CDR1 is SEHNR, CDR2 FQNEAQ, per germline (reference sequence). The V gene lost 10 bases and the J gene lost 7 bases, with 24 bases spanning the gap. CDR3 size: 15 residues. The CDR3 DNA reads TGTGCCACCACCCCCTGGGAGCTCGGGAGCAATACGCAGTATTTT. Protein sequence: CATTPWELGSNTQYF. Full variable domain (missing parts from reference TRBV7-9 and TRBJ2-3): DTGVSQNPRHKITKRGQNVTFRCDPISEHNRLYWYRQTLGQGPEFLTYFQNEAQLEKSRLLSDRFSAERPKGSFSTLEIQRTEQGDSAMYLCATTPWELGSNTQYFGPGTRLTVL.